What follows is one TCR beta chain and its context. This entry is derived from a study of T cell changes during pregnancy in multiple sclerosis. Trimming cost V 0 bases and J 1 base, with 9 bases left between them. The CDR3 spans 15 residues. Looked up from germline, CDR1 is MNHEY and CDR2 is SVGAGI. Sequencing used immunoSEQ multiplex PCR; TCRdb keeps in-frame clones, though not all of them. Here the sample spans some 100,000 clones, almost 95% being singletons. The sequencing used peripheral blood, collected before pregnancy. This receptor was obtained from a female donor with multiple sclerosis, enrolled in a pregnancy study. The genes are TRBV6-5 and TRBJ1-1, with D tentatively TRBD1 (6 bases). The CDR3 DNA reads as TGTGCCAGCAGTTACTCTGACAGGCCGAACACTGAAGCTTTCTTT. It is translated as CASSYSDRPNTEAFF.